The sequence of this TCR beta chain was determined in a study of immune heterogeneity within non-small cell lung tumors. Across the study: Squamous cell carcinomas accounted for 4 of the tumors, non-squamous carcinomas for 10, and 1 was not otherwise specified.

Bulk tumor genomic DNA, 450 to 750 ng per sample, was the template. Doctors removed several biopsies from each primary tumor during surgery, keeping them far apart. The study enrolled patients with untreated, newly diagnosed non-small cell lung cancer who underwent curative surgery. Worth noting for this clonotype: A much more abundant neighbour one base away suggests this may be a read error.

CDR1 and CDR2 from the germline V gene are SNHLY and FYNNEI. This CDR3 is built from 12 residues. Multiplex PCR amplified TCR beta CDR3 with 32 V and 13 J primers. In TCRdb, the multiplex PCR reads were re-called with MiXCR into one record per CDR3 protein. The sample yields tens of thousands of distinct CDR3 sequences, less than 35% seen once. This TCR came from a man aged 40-55 years with non-small cell lung cancer. This chain links TRBV2 with TRBJ1-1; TRBD1 might be the D (5 bases). The sequencing sample was made of lung tumor tissue. CDR3 loop: CVSSREDTEAFF. DNA of the CDR3: TGTGTCAGCAGCAGGGAGGACACTGAAGCTTTCTTT.